Sequencing of this T cell receptor (beta chain) was carried out in a study of tumor-infiltrating lymphocytes in primary liver carcinoma. Whole-study context: The patients comprised men and women between the ages of 30 and 69 years.

Co-extracting RNA and DNA was done with roughly 17-32 mg of unsorted bulk tissue as input. cDNA specific to TCR beta was made from about 550 ng of total RNA, with a constant-region primer employed for priming. The TCR beta library was amplified through three nested multiplex PCR rounds in a modified ARM-PCR procedure. TRBV1-TRBV30 forward primers paired with a C-beta reverse primer were used in the first two PCR rounds, which ran approximately 10 cycles each. TCRdb itself ran the multiplex PCR reads through MiXCR, one entry per CDR3 protein. The table has fewer than 110,000 distinct CDR3 sequences, around 71% seen once. The CDR3 loop spans 16 amino acids. Germline CDR1 is SQVTM and CDR2 is ANQGSEA. Study outcomes and limitations: Tumor region pairs shared more overlap than did tumor-adjacent and tumor-blood pairs.

For this clonotype: Antigen specificity is unknown. One end of the junction varies from germline; a read error may be responsible.

The sample was liver tumor tissue from sampling region 2. Sample subset: tumor region T2, inferior pole. The chain has TRBV29-1 and TRBJ2-7; 11 bases line up with TRBD2. This sequence was found in a woman between 55 and 75 years old with primary liver carcinoma and hepatitis B virus infection. The DNA for the CDR3 is TGCAGTGTTGCGGAACTAGCGGGAGTGAGTGCCTACGAGCAATACTTC. It encodes CSVAELAGVSAYEQYF.